Shown below are 14 T cell receptor beta chains from a single sample sequenced in a study of response to subunit inactivated influenza vaccine. Using its own MiXCR run on the RT-PCR reads, TCRdb lists one record per CDR3 protein. Of hundreds of thousands of distinct CDR3 sequences detected, less than 20% appear once; the ten largest clones hold about a tenth. The sample in question was PBMCs from blood, obtained roughly 5 days after vaccination. These receptors all come from a man in his fifties who received an inactivated influenza vaccine.

The J gene is TRBJ2-4, the V gene TRBV20-1, with D unclear. The germline V gene encodes CDR1 DFQATT and CDR2 SNEGSKA (reference sequence). The CDR3 spans 14 residues. V lost 3 bases to trimming and J lost 0 bases, with 9 bases between them. In DNA, the CDR3 is TGCAGTGCTAGGGCTCAACTAGCCAAAAACATTCAGTACTTC. Protein: CSARAQLAKNIQYF.

This clonotype has a handful of counts. The gene calls are TRBV29-1 and TRBJ1-1; a possible D gene is TRBD1 (5 bases). CDR1 is SQVTM, CDR2 ANQGSEA, per germline. Trimming shortened V by 4 bases and J by 0 bases, and 12 bases separated the two germline ends. The CDR3 totals 14 residues. Here the CDR3 DNA reads TGCAGCGTTGGGGTGGGAGGGGTGAACACTGAAGCTTTCTTT. This codes for CSVGVGGVNTEAFF.

V is TRBV7-2 and J is TRBJ1-2; D perhaps matches TRBD1 (6 bases). Germline lookup yields CDR1 SGHTA and CDR2 FQGNSA. CDR3 length: 16 residues. Trimming cost V 0 bases and J 7 bases, with 18 bases left between them. The CDR3 nucleotides read TGTGCCAGCAGCTTAGCGTTTGGGGGCTCTCTTGTTGGCTACACCTTC. Translating gives CASSLAFGGSLVGYTF.

Only a few counts were recorded for this clonotype. This rearrangement joins TRBV6-1 to TRBJ1-5, with D uncertain. Germline V gene data show CDR1 as MNHNS and CDR2 as SASEGT. V lost 2 bases to trimming and J lost 7 bases, with 12 bases between them. The CDR3 runs 14 residues. CDR3 in amino acids: CASSERAAGQPQHF. The CDR3 DNA follows: TGTGCCAGCAGTGAACGGGCGGCCGGGCAGCCCCAGCATTTT.

This clonotype was observed a few times. The chain recombines TRBV11-2 with TRBJ2-1; D remains ambiguous. Germline-derived CDR1 and CDR2 are SGHAT and FQNNGV. The CDR3 is 12 residues long. V was trimmed by 1 base and J by 9 bases, leaving 7 bases between them. In DNA, the CDR3 is TGTGCCAGCAGCTTAGGGGCAGTTGAGCAGTTCTTC. Translated: CASSLGAVEQFF.

This clonotype was seen a handful of times. This chain connects TRBV20-1 to TRBJ1-2; 10 bases map to TRBD1. This CDR3 contains 13 residues. Trimming removed 6 bases from V and 7 bases from J; junction bases left unmatched: 8. Looked up from germline, CDR1 is DFQATT and CDR2 is SNEGSKA (reference sequence). DNA of the CDR3: TGCAGTGCAAGACAGGGGGCGGGAAGTGGCTACACCTTC. It translates to CSARQGAGSGYTF.

J is TRBJ2-3 and V is TRBV29-1; possible D gene TRBD1, 5 bases. This CDR3 has 13 amino acids. V shed 6 bases and J shed 1 base, with 11 bases lying between them. Germline-derived CDR1 and CDR2 are SQVTM and ANQGSEA. As DNA, the CDR3 is TGCAGCGTGACGGACACTCGCACAGATACGCAGTATTTT. Protein: CSVTDTRTDTQYF.

The V gene is TRBV7-2, the J gene TRBJ2-5, with a possible D match to TRBD2 (5 bases). Trimming cost V 4 bases and J 1 base, with 13 bases left between them. Germline loops: CDR1 SGHTA, CDR2 FQGNSA. CDR3 length: 15 residues. CDR3 protein: CASSSPGRVQETQYF. In DNA, the CDR3 is TGTGCCAGCAGCTCCCCTGGGCGGGTCCAAGAGACCCAGTACTTC.

This chain joins TRBV28 and TRBJ2-5; the match to TRBD1 covers 10 bases. The CDR3 consists of 16 residues. Germline CDR1 is MDHEN and CDR2 is SYDVKM. V lost 5 bases and J lost 5; bases outside the gene matches: 11. For the CDR3, the DNA is TGTGCCAGCAGTACTCCGGGACAGGGGATGAGCGAGACCCAGTACTTC. Its translation: CASSTPGQGMSETQYF.

This chain links TRBV9 with TRBJ2-3, with 10 bases matching TRBD2. Trimming removed 0 bases from V and 4 bases from J; junction bases left unmatched: 14. CDR3 length equals 19 residues. Germline CDR1 is SGDLS and CDR2 is YYNGEE. The CDR3, as DNA: TGTGCCAGCAGCGTAGCGGGGCGAAGCGGGAGGGATAACGCAGATACGCAGTATTTT. The encoded protein is CASSVAGRSGRDNADTQYF.

The chain joins TRBV30 to TRBJ2-2, with a tentative D call TRBD1 (5 bases). The V and J ends lost 0 bases and 6 bases respectively, with 17 bases between them. There are 16 residues in the CDR3. Germline V gene data show CDR1 as GTSNPN and CDR2 as SVGIG (reference sequence). The DNA of the CDR3 is TGTGCCTGGAGTGTACAGGCGTCGGTGTCCTCCGGGGAGCTGTTTTTT. As protein: CAWSVQASVSSGELFF.

J is TRBJ2-5 and V is TRBV11-2; D gene unclear. CDR1 and CDR2 from the germline V gene are SGHAT and FQNNGV. The CDR3 extends over 15 amino acids. The ends were cut back, 1 base at V and 2 bases at J, with 11 bases in the middle. The CDR3: CASSLGPVGQETQYF. In nucleotides, the CDR3 is TGTGCCAGCAGCTTAGGACCGGTGGGACAAGAGACCCAGTACTTC.

The rearrangement uses TRBV28 and TRBJ2-2; D could derive from TRBD1 or TRBD2 (5 bases each). V was pared by 5 bases and J by 7 bases, with 20 bases between. The germline V gene has CDR1 MDHEN and CDR2 SYDVKM. The CDR3 length is 16 residues. The DNA of the CDR3 is TGTGCCAGCAGTCCGTTCATCTGGGGGTCAGGCGGGGAGCTGTTTTTT. It yields the protein CASSPFIWGSGGELFF.

The rearrangement joins TRBV7-2 to TRBJ2-2; TRBD2 agrees at 7 bases. The ends lost 5 bases at V and 5 bases at J; junction bases unmatched: 8. Germline V lookup: CDR1 SGHTA, CDR2 FQGNSA. CDR3 length equals 15 residues. For the CDR3, the DNA is TGTGCCAGCAGCCCCCCTCTCGGGGGGACCGGGGAGCTGTTTTTT. Residues: CASSPPLGGTGELFF.